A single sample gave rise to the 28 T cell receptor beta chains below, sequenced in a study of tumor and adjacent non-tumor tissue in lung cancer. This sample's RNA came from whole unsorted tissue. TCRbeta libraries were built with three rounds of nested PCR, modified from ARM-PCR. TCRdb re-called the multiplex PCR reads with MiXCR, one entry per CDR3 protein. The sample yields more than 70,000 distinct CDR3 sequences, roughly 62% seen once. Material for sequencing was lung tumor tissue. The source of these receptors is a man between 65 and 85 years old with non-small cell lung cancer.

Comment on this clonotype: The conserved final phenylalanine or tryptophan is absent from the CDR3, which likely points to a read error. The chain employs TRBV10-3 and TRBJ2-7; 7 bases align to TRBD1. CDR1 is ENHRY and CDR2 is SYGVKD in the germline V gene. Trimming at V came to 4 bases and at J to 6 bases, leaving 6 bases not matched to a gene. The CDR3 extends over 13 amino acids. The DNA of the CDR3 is TGTGCCATCAGTGGTCAGGGGGTTAGCGAGCAGTACATC. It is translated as CAISGQGVSEQYI.

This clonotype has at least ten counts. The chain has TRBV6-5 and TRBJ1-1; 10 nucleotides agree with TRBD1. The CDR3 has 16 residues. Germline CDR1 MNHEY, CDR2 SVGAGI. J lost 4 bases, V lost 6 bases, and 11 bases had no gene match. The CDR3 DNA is TGTGCCAGCAGGACGACAGGGGGCGGGTGGGTCACTGAAGCTTTCTTT. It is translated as CASRTTGGGWVTEAFF.

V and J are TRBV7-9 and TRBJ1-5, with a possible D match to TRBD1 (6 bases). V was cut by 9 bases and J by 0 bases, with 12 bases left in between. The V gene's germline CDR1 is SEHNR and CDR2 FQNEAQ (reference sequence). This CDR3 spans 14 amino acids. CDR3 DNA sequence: TGTGCCAGTAGTTGGACAGATAGCAATCAGCCCCAGCATTTT. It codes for CASSWTDSNQPQHF.

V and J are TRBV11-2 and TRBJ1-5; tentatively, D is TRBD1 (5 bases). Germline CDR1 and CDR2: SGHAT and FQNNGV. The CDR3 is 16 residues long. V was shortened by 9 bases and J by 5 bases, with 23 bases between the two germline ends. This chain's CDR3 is CASPQGGEGIDQPQHF. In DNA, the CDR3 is TGTGCCAGTCCCCAGGGCGGTGAAGGAATCGATCAGCCCCAGCATTTT.

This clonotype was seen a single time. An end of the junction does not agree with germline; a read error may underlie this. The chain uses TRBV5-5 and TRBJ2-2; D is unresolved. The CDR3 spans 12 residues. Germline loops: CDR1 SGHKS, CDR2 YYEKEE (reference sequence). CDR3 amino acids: CTSSTNTGELFF. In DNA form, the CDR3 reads TGTACCAGCAGCACAAACACCGGGGAGCTGTTTTTT.

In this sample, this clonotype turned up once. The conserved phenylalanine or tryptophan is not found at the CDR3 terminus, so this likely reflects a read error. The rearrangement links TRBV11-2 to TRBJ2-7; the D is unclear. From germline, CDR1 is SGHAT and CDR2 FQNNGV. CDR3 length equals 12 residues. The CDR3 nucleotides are TGTGTCAGCAGCTTATTCAGCTACGAGCAGTACTAC. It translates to CVSSLFSYEQYY.

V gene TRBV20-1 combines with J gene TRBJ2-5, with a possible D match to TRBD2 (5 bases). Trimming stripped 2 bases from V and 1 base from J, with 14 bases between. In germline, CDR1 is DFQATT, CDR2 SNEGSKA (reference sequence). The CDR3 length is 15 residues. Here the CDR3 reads CSARPVNSAQETQYF. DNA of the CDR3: TGCAGTGCTAGACCGGTGAATAGCGCCCAAGAGACCCAGTACTTC.

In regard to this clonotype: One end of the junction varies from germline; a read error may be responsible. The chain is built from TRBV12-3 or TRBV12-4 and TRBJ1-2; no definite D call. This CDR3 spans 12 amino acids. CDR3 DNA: TGTGCCAACAGTCCTCGACAATATGGCTACAGCTTC. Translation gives CANSPRQYGYSF.

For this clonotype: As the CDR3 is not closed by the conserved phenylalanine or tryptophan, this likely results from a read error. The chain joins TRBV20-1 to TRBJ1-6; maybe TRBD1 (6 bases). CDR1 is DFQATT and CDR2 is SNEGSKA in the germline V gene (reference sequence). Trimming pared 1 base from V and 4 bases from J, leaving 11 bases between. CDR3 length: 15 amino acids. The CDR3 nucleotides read TGCAGTGCTAGAGGAAACAGGGATTATAATTCACCCCTCCACTAT. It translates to CSARGNRDYNSPLHY.

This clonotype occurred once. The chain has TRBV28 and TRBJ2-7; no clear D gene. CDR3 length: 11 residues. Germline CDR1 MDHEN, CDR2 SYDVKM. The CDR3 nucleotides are TGTGCGACCAGTTTGGGCTACGAGCAGTACTTC. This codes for CATSLGYEQYF.

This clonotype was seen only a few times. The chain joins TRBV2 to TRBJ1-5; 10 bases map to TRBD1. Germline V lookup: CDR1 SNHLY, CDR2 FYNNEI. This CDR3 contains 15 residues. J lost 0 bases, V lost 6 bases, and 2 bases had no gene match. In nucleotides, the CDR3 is TGTGCCAGCAGAGGGACAGGGGTTAGCAATCAGCCCCAGCATTTT. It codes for CASRGTGVSNQPQHF.

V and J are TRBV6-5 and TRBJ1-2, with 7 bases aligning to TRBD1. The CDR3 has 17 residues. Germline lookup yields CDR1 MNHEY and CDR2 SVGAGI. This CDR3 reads CTSSYEAPGTAAYGYTF. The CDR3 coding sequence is TGTACTAGCAGTTACGAGGCCCCCGGGACAGCCGCTTATGGCTACACCTTC.

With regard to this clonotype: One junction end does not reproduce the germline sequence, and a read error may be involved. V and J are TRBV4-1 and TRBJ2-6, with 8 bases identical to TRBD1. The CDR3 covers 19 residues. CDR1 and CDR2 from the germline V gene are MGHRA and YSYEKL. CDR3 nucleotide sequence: TGCTCCAGCAGCCAGGTCAGGACAGGGATTTCCTCTGGAGCCAACGTCCAGACTTTC. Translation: CSSSQVRTGISSGANVQTF.

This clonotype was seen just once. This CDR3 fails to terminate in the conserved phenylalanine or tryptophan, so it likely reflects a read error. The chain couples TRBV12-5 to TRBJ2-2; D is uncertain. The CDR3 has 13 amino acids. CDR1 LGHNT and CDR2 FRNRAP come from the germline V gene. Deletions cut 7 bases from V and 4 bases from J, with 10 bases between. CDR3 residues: CASARTTTGELFY. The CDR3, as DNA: TGTGCTAGTGCTCGGACCACCACCGGGGAGCTGTTTTAT.

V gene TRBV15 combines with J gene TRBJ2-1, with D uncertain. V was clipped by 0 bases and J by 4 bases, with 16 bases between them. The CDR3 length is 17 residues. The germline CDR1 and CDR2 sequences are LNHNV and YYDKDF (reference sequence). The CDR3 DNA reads TGTGCCACCAGCAGAGATACTATGAGACGCGTTTACAATGAGCAGTTCTTC. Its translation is CATSRDTMRRVYNEQFF.

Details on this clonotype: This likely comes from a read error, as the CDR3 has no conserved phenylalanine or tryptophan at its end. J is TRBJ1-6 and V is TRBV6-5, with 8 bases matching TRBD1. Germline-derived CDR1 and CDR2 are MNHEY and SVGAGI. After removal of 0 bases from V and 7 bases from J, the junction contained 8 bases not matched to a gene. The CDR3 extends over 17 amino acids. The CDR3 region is CASSYSVRNRGNSPLHL. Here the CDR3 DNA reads TGTGCCAGCAGTTACTCGGTCAGGAACAGGGGGAATTCACCCCTCCACTTA.

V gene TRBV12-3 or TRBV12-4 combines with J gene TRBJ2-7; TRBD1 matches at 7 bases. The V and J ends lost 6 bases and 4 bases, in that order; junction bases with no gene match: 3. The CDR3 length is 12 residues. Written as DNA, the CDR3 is TGTGCCAGCAGCCTGGGACAGTACGAGCAGTACTTC. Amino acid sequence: CASSLGQYEQYF.

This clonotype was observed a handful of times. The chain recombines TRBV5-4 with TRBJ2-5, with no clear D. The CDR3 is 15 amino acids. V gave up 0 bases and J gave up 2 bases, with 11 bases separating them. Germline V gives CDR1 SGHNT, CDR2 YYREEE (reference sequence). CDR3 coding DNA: TGTGCCAGCAGCTTGGGGTTCATGGTTCAAGAGACCCAGTACTTC. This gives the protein CASSLGFMVQETQYF.

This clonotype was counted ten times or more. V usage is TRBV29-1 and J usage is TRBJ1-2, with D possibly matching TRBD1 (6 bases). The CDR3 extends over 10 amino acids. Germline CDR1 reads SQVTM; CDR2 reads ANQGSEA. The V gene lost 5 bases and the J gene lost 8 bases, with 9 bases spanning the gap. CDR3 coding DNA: TGCAGCGTTAAGGACAGCGGCTACACCTTC. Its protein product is CSVKDSGYTF.

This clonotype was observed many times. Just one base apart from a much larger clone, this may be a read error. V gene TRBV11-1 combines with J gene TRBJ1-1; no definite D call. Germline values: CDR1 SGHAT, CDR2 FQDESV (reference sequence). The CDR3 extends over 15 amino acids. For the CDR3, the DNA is TGTACCAGCAGCTTAGCGCGAGGACGGGACACTGAAGCTTTCTTT. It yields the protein CTSSLARGRDTEAFF.

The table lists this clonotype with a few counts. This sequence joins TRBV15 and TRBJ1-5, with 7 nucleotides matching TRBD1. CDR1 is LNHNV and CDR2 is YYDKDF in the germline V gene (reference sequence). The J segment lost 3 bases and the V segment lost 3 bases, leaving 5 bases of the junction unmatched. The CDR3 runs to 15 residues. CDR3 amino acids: CATSRRRGLNQPQHF. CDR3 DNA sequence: TGTGCCACCAGCAGGAGGAGGGGGCTCAATCAGCCCCAGCATTTT.

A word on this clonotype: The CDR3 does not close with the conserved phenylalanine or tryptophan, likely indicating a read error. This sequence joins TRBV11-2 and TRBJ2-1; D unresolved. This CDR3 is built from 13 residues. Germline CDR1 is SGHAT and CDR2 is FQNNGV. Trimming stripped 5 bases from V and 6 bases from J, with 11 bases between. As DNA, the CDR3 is TGTGCCAGCAGCCCATTGAGAAGCAATGAGCAGTTCTTA. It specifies CASSPLRSNEQFL.

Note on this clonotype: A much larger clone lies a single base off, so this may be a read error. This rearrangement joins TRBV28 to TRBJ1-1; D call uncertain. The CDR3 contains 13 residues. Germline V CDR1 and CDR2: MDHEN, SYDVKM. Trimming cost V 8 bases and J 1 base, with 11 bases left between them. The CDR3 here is CASEKTSNTEAFF. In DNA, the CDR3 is TGTGCCAGCGAAAAAACTTCGAACACTGAAGCTTTCTTT.

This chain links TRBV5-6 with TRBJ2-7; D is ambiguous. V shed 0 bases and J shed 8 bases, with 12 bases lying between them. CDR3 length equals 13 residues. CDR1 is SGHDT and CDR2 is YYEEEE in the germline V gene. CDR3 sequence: CASSLVYVYKQYF. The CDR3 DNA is TGTGCCAGCAGCTTGGTGTACGTGTACAAGCAGTACTTC.

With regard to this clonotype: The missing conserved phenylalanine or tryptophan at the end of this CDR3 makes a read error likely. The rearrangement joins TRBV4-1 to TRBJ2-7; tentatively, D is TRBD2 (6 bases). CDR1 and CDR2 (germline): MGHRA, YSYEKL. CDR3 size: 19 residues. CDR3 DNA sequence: TGCGCCAGCAGCCAAGATGGTGGATGGCGAATGGCGGGATCCTACGGGCAGTACTCC. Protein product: CASSQDGGWRMAGSYGQYS.

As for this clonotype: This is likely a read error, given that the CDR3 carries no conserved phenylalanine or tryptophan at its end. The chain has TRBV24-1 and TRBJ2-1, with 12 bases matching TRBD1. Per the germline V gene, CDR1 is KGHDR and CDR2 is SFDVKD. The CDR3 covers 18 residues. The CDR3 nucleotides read TGTGCCACCAGTGATACTCAACCGGGACAGGGGGCGCGCAATGACCAGTTCTCC. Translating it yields CATSDTQPGQGARNDQFS.

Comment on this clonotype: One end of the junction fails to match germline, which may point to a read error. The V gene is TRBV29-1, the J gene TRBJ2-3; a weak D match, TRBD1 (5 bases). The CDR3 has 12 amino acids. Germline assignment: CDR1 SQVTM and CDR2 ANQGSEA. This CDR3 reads CGVEVLTDTHYF. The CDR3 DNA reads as TGCGGCGTCGAGGTTCTGACAGATACGCATTATTTT.

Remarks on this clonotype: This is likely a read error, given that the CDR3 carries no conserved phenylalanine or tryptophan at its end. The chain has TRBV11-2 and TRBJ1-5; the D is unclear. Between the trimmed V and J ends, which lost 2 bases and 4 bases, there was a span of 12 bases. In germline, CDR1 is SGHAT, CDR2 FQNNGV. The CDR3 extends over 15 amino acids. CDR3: CASSLTVGNNQPQHC. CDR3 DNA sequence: TGTGCCAGCAGCTTAACGGTCGGGAATAATCAGCCCCAGCATTGT.